This T cell receptor beta chain was sequenced in a study of regulatory T cells in long-lasting Graves disease. In the case of this clonotype: Its antigen is as yet unknown.

With iRepertoire HTBI primers and Arm-PCR of CDR3 regions, TCR beta libraries were built. TCRdb redid the calling of the multiplex PCR reads with MiXCR, one entry per CDR3 protein. Of approximately 490,000 distinct CDR3 sequences in the sample, around 16% were seen once. Findings of the study overall: It was in persistent disease that TRBV28, TRBJ1-2 and TRBJ2-5 were favored. Persistent patients shared more public clonotypes (under 3,000) than newly diagnosed patients (about 1,000).

Time point of the sample: newly diagnosed GD, antithyroid drugs for less than 3 months. PBMCs were the source of the RNA used for TCR sequencing. By American Thyroid Association guidelines, Graves' disease was diagnosed in the cohort. The germline V gene has CDR1 KGHSH and CDR2 LQKENI. After removal of 6 bases from V and 1 base from J, the junction contained 7 bases not matched to a gene. The CDR3 is 15 amino acids. These same data were also listed under a study on T cells in Graves' hyperthyroidism and ophthalmopathy. As that study records: HTBI primers were employed in a first-round RT-PCR of the TCR CDR3.

This chain joins TRBV18 and TRBJ2-7, with 9 bases identical to TRBD2. The sequences come from peripheral blood mononuclear cells (PBMCs), collected at new diagnosis, from a patient treated with antithyroid drugs. The receptor's source is a man aged 40-49 years with Graves disease. Here the CDR3 reads CASSPGTSTSYEQYF. The CDR3 coding sequence is TGTGCCAGCTCCCCCGGGACTAGCACTTCCTACGAGCAGTACTTC.